These T cell receptor beta chains were read from a single sample in a study of shared clonotypes between healthy human individuals. Repertoires were generated with immunoSEQ multiplex PCR, while TCRdb's copy carries only in-frame clones and drops some. The sample holds 2.3 million or so clones, approximately 95% seen once. The sample comprised naive CD4+ T cells from PBMCs. Source of these receptors: a man aged 18-30 years in good health. Some clones in this sample may be carry-over from other donors' samples. Each CDR3 is given with its conserved first and last residue. D genes are given only for firm matches. Only some rows state a clone size, as once, few, many or a class for expanded clones.

j_call	v_call	clone_size	d_call	cdr3_length	cdr3_nt	cdr3_aa
TRBJ2-7	TRBV18	once	.	15	TGTGCCAGCTCACCACCGAGGCGGGGACACTACGAGCAGTACTTC	CASSPPRRGHYEQYF
TRBJ2-5	TRBV19	.	.	13	TGTGCCAGTAGTATAGATCTGGAGGAGACCCAGTACTTC	CASSIDLEETQYF
TRBJ1-3	TRBV29-1	.	.	13	TGCAGCGTAGTTCAGGGGCCTGGAAACACCATATATTTT	CSVVQGPGNTIYF
TRBJ2-1	TRBV11-2	.	TRBD2	18	TGTGCCAGCAGCTTAGGAATGCGGGAGGGCCGCCAGACGAATGAGCAGTTCTTC	CASSLGMREGRQTNEQFF
TRBJ2-7	TRBV7-3	.	.	15	TGTGCCAGCAGCCCCGACCCGACTGGTTCCTACGAGCAGTACTTC	CASSPDPTGSYEQYF
TRBJ1-2	TRBV20-1	.	.	11	TGCAGCCCGCCCGCTCGCACGGGCTACACCTTC	CSPPARTGYTF
TRBJ2-3	TRBV5-1	.	TRBD1	15	TGCGCCAGCAGCTTGAAGCAGGGGGACACAGATACGCAGTATTTT	CASSLKQGDTDTQYF
TRBJ2-1	TRBV27	.	.	15	TGTGCCAGCCGCTCAAGACAGTACTCCTACAATGAGCAGTTCTTC	CASRSRQYSYNEQFF
TRBJ2-1	TRBV7-8	once	TRBD2	16	TGTGCCAGCAACCTAGGACTAGCGGGAGGTTACAATGAGCAGTTCTTC	CASNLGLAGGYNEQFF
TRBJ1-3	TRBV28	.	.	16	TGTGCCAGCAGTTTAGAAGGGACGTACTCTGGAAACACCATATATTTT	CASSLEGTYSGNTIYF
TRBJ2-7	TRBV27	.	TRBD1	15	TGTGCCAGCAGGAGAGGGACAGATAGTTCCTACGAGCAGTACTTC	CASRRGTDSSYEQYF
TRBJ1-1	TRBV7-2	once	.	13	TGTGCCAGCAGCCCGTGGGTAGGCGCTGAAGCTTTCTTT	CASSPWVGAEAFF
TRBJ2-5	TRBV4-3	.	.	17	TGCGCCAGCAGCCATATTGCAAAAACTGGGTCCCAAGAGACCCAGTACTTC	CASSHIAKTGSQETQYF
TRBJ1-6	TRBV5-6	.	.	17	TGTGCCAGCAGCTTGGCCGTGGGGAGCTCCTATAATTCACCCCTCCACTTT	CASSLAVGSSYNSPLHF
TRBJ2-3	TRBV11-1	.	.	17	TGTGCCAGCAGCCAACGAAATAGCGGTTTGGGGACAGATACGCAGTATTTT	CASSQRNSGLGTDTQYF
TRBJ2-7	TRBV4-2	once	TRBD1	18	TGTGCCAGCAGCCAAGGGGAAGGGAGGACAGGGGTTACCTACGAGCAGTACTTC	CASSQGEGRTGVTYEQYF
TRBJ2-5	TRBV7-3	.	.	13	TGTGCCAGCAGCCTAGACAGTCAAGAGACCCAGTACTTC	CASSLDSQETQYF
TRBJ1-2	TRBV6-5	.	.	13	TGTGCCAGCAGTTATATGGTCCGGGATGGCTACACCTTC	CASSYMVRDGYTF
TRBJ1-1	TRBV25-1	.	TRBD1	14	TGTGCCAGCAGTGAGGGACAGGAGAACACTGAAGCTTTCTTT	CASSEGQENTEAFF
TRBJ2-5	TRBV28	once	.	15	TGTGCCAGTGGTGGGCTTTGGGGGGCGCGGGAGACCCAGTACTTC	CASGGLWGARETQYF
TRBJ1-5	TRBV30	.	.	14	TGTGCCTGGAGTGTGGTGACACCGAATCAGCCCCAGCATTTT	CAWSVVTPNQPQHF
TRBJ2-7	TRBV28	.	TRBD2	17	TGTGCCAGCAGTTTACCTAGCGGGAGGGCCTCGGGCTACGAGCAGTACTTC	CASSLPSGRASGYEQYF
TRBJ2-6	TRBV30	.	TRBD1	17	TGTGCCTGGTTACCGGGACAGGGACTCTCTGGGGCCAACGTCCTGACTTTC	CAWLPGQGLSGANVLTF
TRBJ2-7	TRBV9	.	.	14	TGTGCCAGCAGCCCCCGGGAAACAACCTACGAGCAGTACTTC	CASSPRETTYEQYF
TRBJ1-1	TRBV18	.	.	14	TGTGCCAGCTCACCGTACCACGCGGCCACTGAAGCTTTCTTT	CASSPYHAATEAFF
TRBJ2-2	TRBV6-5	.	TRBD2	15	TGTGCCAGCAGCGTGACTAGCGGGAGAACCGGGGAGCTGTTTTTT	CASSVTSGRTGELFF
TRBJ2-3	TRBV18	.	.	15	TGTGCCAGCTCACCACCGCTGCAGGGCCCAGATACGCAGTATTTT	CASSPPLQGPDTQYF
TRBJ2-2	TRBV6-5	.	.	12	TGTGCCAGCAGGCGGAGTACCGGGGAGCTGTTTTTT	CASRRSTGELFF
TRBJ2-5	TRBV28	.	TRBD2	16	TGTGCCAGCAGTAACCGAGCGGGAGGGCGGCAAGAGACCCAGTACTTC	CASSNRAGGRQETQYF
TRBJ2-3	TRBV7-8	once	TRBD2	16	TGTGCCAGCAGCTCCCGTCAGGCGGGAGGCACAGATACGCAGTATTTT	CASSSRQAGGTDTQYF
TRBJ2-7	TRBV18	.	TRBD1	13	TGTGCCAGCTCACCAACGGACAGGGTCGAGCAGTACTTC	CASSPTDRVEQYF
TRBJ2-7	TRBV5-4	.	TRBD2	15	TGTGCCAGCAGCCAAGGAACTAGCGGGAACCCCGAGCAGTACTTC	CASSQGTSGNPEQYF